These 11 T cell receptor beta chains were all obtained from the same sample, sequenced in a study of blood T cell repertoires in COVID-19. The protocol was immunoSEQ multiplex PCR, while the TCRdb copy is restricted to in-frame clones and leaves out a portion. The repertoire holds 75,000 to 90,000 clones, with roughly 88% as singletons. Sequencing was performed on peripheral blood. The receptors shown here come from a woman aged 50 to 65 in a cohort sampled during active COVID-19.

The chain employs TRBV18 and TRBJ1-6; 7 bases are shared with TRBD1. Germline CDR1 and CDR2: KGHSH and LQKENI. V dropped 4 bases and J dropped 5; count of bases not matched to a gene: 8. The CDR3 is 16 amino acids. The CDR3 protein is CASSLEQGHNNSPLHF. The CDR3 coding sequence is TGTGCCAGCTCACTAGAACAGGGGCACAATAATTCACCCCTCCACTTT.

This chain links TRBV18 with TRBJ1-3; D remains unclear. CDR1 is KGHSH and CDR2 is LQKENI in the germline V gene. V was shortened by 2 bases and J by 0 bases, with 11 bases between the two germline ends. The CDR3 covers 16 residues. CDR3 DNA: TGTGCCAGCTCACCAGGGCCACCTTACTCTGGAAACACCATATATTTT. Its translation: CASSPGPPYSGNTIYF.

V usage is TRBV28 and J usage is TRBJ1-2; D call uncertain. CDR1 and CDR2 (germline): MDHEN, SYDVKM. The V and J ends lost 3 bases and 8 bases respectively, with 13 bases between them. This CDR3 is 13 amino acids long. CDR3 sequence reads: CASSFGVGGGYTF. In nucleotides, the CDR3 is TGTGCCAGCAGTTTCGGAGTGGGTGGGGGCTACACCTTC.

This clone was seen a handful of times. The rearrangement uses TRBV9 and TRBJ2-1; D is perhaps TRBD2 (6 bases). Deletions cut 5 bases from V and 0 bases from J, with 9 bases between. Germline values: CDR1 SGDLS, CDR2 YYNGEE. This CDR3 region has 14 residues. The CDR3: CASSSTSSYNEQFF. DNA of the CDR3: TGTGCCAGCAGTTCGACTAGCTCCTACAATGAGCAGTTCTTC.

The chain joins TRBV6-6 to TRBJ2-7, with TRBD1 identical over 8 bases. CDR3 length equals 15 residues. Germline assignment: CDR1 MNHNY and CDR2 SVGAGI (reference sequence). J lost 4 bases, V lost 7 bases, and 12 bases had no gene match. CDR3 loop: CASTPSDRGGYEQYF. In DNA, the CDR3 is TGTGCCAGCACCCCTTCCGACAGGGGCGGTTACGAGCAGTACTTC.

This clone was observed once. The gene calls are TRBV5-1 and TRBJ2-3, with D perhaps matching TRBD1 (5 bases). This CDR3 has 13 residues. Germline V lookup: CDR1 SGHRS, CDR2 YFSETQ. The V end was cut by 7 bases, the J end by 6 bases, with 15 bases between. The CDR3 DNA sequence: TGCGCCAGCCAACAGGTCGGTTCGGATACGCAGTATTTT. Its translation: CASQQVGSDTQYF. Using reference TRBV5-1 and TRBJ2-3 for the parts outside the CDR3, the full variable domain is KAGVTQTPRYLIKTRGQQVTLSCSPISGHRSVSWYQQTPGQGLQFLFEYFSETQRNKGNFPGRFSGRQFSNSRSEMNVSTLELGDSALYLCASQQVGSDTQYFGPGTRLTVL.

The CDR3 loop reads CASSQDRGFGYTF. As DNA, the CDR3 is TGTGCCAGCAGCCAAGATAGGGGGTTTGGCTACACCTTC. V and J are TRBV14 and TRBJ1-2; a possible D gene is TRBD1 (6 bases). Germline CDR1 and CDR2: SGHDN and FVKESK. The V end lost 0 bases, the J end lost 7 bases, and 9 bases lay between the germline ends. The CDR3 covers 13 residues.

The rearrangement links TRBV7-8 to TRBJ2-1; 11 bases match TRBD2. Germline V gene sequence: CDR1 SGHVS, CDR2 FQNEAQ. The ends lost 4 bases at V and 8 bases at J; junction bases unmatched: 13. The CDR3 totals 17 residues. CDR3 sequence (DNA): TGTGCCAGCAGCTGGCCCCTAGCGGGAGGTGTTGTCGATGAGCAGTTCTTC. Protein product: CASSWPLAGGVVDEQFF.

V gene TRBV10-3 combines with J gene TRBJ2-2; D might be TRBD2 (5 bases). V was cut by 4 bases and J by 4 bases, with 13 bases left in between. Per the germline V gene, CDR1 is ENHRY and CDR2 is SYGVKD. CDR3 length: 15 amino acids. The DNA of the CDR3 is TGTGCCATCAGTGTCGAGGGAGTAGGCACCGGGGAGCTGTTTTTT. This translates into CAISVEGVGTGELFF.

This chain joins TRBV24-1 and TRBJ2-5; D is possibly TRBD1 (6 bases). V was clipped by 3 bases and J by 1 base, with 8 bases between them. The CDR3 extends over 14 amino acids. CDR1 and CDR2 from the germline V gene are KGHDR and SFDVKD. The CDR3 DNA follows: TGTGCCACCAGTGATACAGGGACCCAAGAGACCCAGTACTTC. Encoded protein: CATSDTGTQETQYF.

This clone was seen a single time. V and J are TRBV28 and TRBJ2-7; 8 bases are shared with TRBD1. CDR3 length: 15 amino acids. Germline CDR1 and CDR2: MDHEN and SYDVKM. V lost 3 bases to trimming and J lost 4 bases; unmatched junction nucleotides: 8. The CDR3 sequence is CASSFGQGAQYEQYF. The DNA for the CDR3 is TGTGCCAGCAGTTTCGGCCAGGGGGCGCAATACGAGCAGTACTTC.